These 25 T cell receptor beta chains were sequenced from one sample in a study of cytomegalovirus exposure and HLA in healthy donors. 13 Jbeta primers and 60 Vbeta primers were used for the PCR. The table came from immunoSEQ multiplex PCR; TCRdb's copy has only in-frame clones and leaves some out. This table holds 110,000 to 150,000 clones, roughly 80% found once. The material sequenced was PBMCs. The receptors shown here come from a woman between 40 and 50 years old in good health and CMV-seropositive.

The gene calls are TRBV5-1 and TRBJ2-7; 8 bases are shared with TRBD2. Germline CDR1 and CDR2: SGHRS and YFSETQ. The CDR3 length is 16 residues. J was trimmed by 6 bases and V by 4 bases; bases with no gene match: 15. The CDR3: CASSIHGASGPGEQYF. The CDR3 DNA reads TGCGCCAGCAGCATCCACGGGGCTAGCGGGCCCGGCGAGCAGTACTTC.

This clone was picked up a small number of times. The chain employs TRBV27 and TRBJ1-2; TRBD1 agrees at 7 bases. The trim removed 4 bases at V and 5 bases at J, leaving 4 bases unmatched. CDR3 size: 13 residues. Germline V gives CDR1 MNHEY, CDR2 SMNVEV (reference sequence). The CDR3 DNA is TGTGCCAGCAGTTCCGACAGGGCGTATGGCTACACCTTC. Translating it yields CASSSDRAYGYTF.

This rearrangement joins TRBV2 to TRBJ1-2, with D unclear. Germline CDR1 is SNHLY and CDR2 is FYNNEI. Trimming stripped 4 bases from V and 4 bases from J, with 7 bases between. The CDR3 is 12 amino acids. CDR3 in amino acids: CASSGSFYGYTF. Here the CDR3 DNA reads TGTGCCAGCAGTGGCAGTTTCTATGGCTACACCTTC.

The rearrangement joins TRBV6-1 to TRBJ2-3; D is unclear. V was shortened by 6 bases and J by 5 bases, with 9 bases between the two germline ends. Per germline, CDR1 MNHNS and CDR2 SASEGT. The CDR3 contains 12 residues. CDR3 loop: CASRTDGDTQYF. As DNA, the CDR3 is TGTGCCAGCAGGACTGACGGAGATACGCAGTATTTT.

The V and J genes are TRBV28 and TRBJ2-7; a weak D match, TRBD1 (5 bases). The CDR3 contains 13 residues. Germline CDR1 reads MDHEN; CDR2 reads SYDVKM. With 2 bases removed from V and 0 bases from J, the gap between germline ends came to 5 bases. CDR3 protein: CASSLTGSYEQYF. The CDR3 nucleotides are TGTGCCAGCAGTTTAACAGGCTCCTACGAGCAGTACTTC.

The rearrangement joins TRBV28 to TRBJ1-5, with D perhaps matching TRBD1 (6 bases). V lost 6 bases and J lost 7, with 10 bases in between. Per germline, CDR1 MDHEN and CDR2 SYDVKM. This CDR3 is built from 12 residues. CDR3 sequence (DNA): TGTGCCAGCAGGACAGGTAGCCAGCCCCAGCATTTT. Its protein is CASRTGSQPQHF.

The CDR3 nucleotides are TGTGCCAGCAGGGATGGACTACAGAACTACGAGCAGTACTTC. Its translation: CASRDGLQNYEQYF. This chain connects TRBV2 to TRBJ2-7; D perhaps matches TRBD2 (6 bases). Germline V gene data show CDR1 as SNHLY and CDR2 as FYNNEI. V dropped 6 bases and J dropped 3 bases, with 15 bases sitting between them. The CDR3 extends over 14 amino acids.

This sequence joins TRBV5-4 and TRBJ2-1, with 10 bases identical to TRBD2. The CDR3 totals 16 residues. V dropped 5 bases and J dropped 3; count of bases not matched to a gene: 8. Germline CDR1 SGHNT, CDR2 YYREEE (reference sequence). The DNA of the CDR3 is TGTGCCAGCAGGTCGGGACTAGCGACCGACTACAATGAGCAGTTCTTC. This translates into CASRSGLATDYNEQFF.

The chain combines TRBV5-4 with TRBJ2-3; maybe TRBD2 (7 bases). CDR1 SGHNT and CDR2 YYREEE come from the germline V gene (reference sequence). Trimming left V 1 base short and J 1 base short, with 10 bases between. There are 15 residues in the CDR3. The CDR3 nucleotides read TGTGCCAGCAGCTTGCGCGGGGGCGGCACAGATACGCAGTATTTT. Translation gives CASSLRGGGTDTQYF.

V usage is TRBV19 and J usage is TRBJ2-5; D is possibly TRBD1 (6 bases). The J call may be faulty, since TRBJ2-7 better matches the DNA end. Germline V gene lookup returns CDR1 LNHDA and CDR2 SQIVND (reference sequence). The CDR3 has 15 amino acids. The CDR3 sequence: CASSISWTVSYEQYF. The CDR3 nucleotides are TGTGCCAGTAGTATTTCGTGGACAGTCAGCTACGAGCAGTACTTC.

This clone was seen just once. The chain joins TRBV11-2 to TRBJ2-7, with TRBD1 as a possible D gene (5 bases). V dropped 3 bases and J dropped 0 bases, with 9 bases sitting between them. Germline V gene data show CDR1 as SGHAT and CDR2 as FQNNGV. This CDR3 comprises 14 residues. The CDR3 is CASSFDRASYEQYF. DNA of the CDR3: TGTGCCAGCAGCTTCGACAGAGCCTCCTACGAGCAGTACTTC.

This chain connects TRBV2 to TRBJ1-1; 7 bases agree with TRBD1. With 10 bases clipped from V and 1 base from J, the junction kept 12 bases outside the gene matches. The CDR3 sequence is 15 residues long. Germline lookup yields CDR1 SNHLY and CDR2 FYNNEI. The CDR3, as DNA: TGTGCCACTGATCTCCCCAGGGGGACGAACACTGAAGCTTTCTTT. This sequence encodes CATDLPRGTNTEAFF.

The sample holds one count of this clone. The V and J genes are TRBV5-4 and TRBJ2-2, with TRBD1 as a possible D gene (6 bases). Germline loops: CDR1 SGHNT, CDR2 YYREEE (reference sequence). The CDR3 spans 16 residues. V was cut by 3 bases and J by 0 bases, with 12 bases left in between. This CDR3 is CASSYPGTSNTGELFF. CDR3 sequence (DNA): TGTGCCAGCAGCTACCCCGGGACATCGAACACCGGGGAGCTGTTTTTT.

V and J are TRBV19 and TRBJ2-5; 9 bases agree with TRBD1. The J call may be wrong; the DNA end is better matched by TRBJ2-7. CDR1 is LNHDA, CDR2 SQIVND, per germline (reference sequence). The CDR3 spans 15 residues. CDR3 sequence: CASSDPGTGRYEQYF. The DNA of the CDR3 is TGTGCCAGTAGTGATCCCGGGACAGGGCGTTACGAGCAGTACTTC.

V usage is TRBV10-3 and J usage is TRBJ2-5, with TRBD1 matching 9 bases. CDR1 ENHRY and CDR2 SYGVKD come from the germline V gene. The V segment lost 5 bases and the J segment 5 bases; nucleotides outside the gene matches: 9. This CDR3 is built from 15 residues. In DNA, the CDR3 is TGTGCCATCAGTCAGAAGGACAGGGGAGGGGAGACCCAGTACTTC. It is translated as CAISQKDRGGETQYF.

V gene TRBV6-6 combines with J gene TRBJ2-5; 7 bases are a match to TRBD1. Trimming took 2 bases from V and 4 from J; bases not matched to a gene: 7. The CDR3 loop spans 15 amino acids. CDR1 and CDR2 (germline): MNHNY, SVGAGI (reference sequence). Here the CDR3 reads CASSYQDRVGETQYF. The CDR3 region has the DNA TGTGCCAGCAGTTACCAAGACAGGGTTGGAGAGACCCAGTACTTC.

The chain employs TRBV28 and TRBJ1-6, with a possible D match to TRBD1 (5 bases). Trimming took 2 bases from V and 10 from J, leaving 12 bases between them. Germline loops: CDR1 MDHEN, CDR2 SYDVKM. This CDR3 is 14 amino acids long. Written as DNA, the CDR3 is TGTGCCAGCAGTTTAACCAGGGTTGGCTCACCCCTCCACTTT. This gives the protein CASSLTRVGSPLHF. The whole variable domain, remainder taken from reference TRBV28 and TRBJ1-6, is DVKVTQSSRYLVKRTGEKVFLECVQDMDHENMFWYRQDPGLGLRLIYFSYDVKMKEKGDIPEGYSVSREKKERFSLILESASTNQTSMYLCASSLTRVGSPLHFGNGTRLTVT.

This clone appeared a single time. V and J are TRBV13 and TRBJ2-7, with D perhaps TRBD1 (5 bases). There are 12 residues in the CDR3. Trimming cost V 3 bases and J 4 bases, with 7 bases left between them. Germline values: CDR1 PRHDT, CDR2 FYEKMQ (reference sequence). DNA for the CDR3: TGTGCCAGCAGCTTTTCAGGGTACGAGCAGTACTTC. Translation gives CASSFSGYEQYF.

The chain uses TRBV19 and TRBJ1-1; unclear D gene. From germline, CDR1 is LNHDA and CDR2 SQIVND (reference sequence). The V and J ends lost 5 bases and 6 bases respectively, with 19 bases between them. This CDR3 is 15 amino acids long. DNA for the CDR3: TGTGCCAGTAGTGTCCAACTCCTTCTCTTCCCTGAAGCTTTCTTT. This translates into CASSVQLLLFPEAFF.

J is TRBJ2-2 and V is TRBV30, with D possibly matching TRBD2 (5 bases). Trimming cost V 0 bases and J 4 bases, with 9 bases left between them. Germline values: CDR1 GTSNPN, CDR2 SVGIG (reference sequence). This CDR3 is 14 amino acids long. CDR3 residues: CAWSVQGGTGELFF. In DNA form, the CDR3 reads TGTGCCTGGAGTGTACAAGGAGGCACCGGGGAGCTGTTTTTT.

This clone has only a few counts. CDR3 bases: TGCGCCAGCAGCTCGGGACAGGGGATACTGAAAGCTTTCTTT. The encoded protein is CASSSGQGILKAFF. This chain links TRBV5-1 with TRBJ1-1; 10 nucleotides align to TRBD1. Germline-derived CDR1 and CDR2 are SGHRS and YFSETQ. The CDR3 runs 14 residues. After removal of 3 bases from V and 9 bases from J, the junction contained 8 bases not matched to a gene.

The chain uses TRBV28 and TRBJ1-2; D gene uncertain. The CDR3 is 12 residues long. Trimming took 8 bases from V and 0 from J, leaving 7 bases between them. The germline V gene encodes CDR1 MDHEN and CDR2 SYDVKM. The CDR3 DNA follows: TGTGCCAGCTCCCAGGCTAACTATGGCTACACCTTC. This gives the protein CASSQANYGYTF.

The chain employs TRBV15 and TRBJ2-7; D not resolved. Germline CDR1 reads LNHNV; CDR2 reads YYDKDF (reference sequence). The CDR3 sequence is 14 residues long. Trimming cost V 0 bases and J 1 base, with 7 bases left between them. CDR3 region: CATSRDRFSYEQYF. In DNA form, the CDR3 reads TGTGCCACCAGCAGAGACAGGTTTTCCTACGAGCAGTACTTC.

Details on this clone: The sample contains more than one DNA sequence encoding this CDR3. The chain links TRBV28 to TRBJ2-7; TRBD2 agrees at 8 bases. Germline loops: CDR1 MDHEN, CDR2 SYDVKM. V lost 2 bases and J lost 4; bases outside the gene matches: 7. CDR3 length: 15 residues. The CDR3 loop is CASSLRLAGSYEQYF. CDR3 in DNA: TGTGCCAGCAGTTTACGGCTAGCGGGCTCTTACGAGCAGTACTTC.

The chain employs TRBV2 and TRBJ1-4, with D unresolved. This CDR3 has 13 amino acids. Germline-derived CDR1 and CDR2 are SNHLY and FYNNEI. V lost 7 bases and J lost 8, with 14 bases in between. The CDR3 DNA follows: TGTGCCAGCAATGGGTTCTTGGAGGAAAAACTGTTTTTT. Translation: CASNGFLEEKLFF.